This TCR delta chain was documented in a study of gamma-delta chains in newborns, infants, children. About the study: Microbial exposure reportedly drives polyclonal innate γδ T cell expansion after birth.

TCRdb fed the reads to CATT. The table shows around 7,500 delta-chain clones, with approximately 11% occurring only once. This CDR3 is built from 21 residues. The sample consisted of blood. The V gene went uncalled, while the J gene is TRDJ3; TRDD3 is the table's D call, not checked against the DNA. The sequence came from a child who was a newborn, infant or young child, either healthy, febrile or measles-vaccinated (not recorded which). CDR3 DNA sequence: TGTGCCTGTGACACCGTACTGGGGGTCTCCACTGACTCCTGGGACACCCGACAGATGTTTTTC. Protein: CACDTVLGVSTDSWDTRQMFF.